This note documents a single TCR beta chain sequence. What this receptor recognizes is not known. No qualities accompany the bases; no much larger clone lies one base away. The CDR3, cysteine through phenylalanine, is 13 amino acids long. CDR3 DNA only is kept here, 39 bases in frame from base 1. The data were taken from a study of spatial heterogeneity in lung cancer (dated by TCRdb to the late 2010s). Broadly, across the study: Beta-chain transcripts were consistently detected in greater numbers than alpha-chain transcripts, which likely reflects a higher abundance of beta-chain transcripts. The study linked features of the TCR repertoire to counts of nonsynonymous mutations, which were determined by whole-exome sequencing of tumor tissue. In the raw uncorrected reads, each unique combination of TCR and UMI appeared on average more than ten times. In non-small cell lung cancer, the study quantitatively compared TCR alpha and beta repertoires across several tumor regions, matched nontumor lung, and blood. Both alpha and beta chains were TCR-sequenced in samples taken at surgery, namely 220 tumor regions, 64 matched nontumor lung samples and roughly 56 PBMC samples.

The library was prepared using 5' RACE. Sequenced on a NextSeq 500. The TCR library protocol attached a unique molecular identifier to each TCR cDNA molecule to allow correction of PCR and sequencing errors. The original methods were these. TCR identification, UMI-based error correction and CDR3 extraction were performed with Decombinator tools. TCRs above a frequency of 2 per 1,000, corresponding to the top 1% of the tumor frequency distribution, were defined as expanded. Each repertoire was subsampled 100 times to 5,000 TCRs, after which Renyi diversity was computed with the R vegan package. CDR3 similarity networks were built from amino acid triplet string-kernel similarity, with CDR3s being connected when pairwise similarity was above 0.82. TCRdb reworked the public reads: Q25 trimming with fastp, MiXCR clone assembly, productive beta chains retained. Rows with a matching CDR3 protein are joined into one entry that keeps the most common DNA and genes. TCRdb's processing, not the study's, gives the V and J calls here. The sample yields fewer than 8,000 distinct CDR3 sequences; roughly a fifth were counted once. Together, the top ten hold roughly 18% of the sample.

Taken with the paper, the label for time point translates to: sample taken at primary tumor resection. Whole RNA extracted from tumor and nontumor lung tissue, or from cryopreserved PBMC samples, was used for TCR sequencing without cell sorting. Samples were obtained from 72 patients with early-stage, untreated non-small cell lung cancer from the lung TRACERx cohort. Only patients for whom sufficient RNA was available from at least two tumor regions were selected for TCR sequencing. The full study reports these points: Ubiquitous expanded tumor TCRs were detected in blood more often at tumor resection than at routine follow-up. Additional single-cell paired TCR alpha and beta sequencing was considered necessary to confirm, at a functional level, the hypothesis that regional TCRs recognize regional mutations.

The origin of this receptor is a female donor with early-stage non-small cell lung cancer. The chain is assembled from TRBV21-1 and TRBJ2-7. TRBV21-1 is given as a pseudogene. Sample: PBMCs, taken at surgery. The CDR3: CASSHHGSYEQYF. The bases read TGTGCCAGCAGTCACCACGGTAGCTACGAGCAGTACTTC.